This passage covers 22 T cell receptor beta chains from one sample sequenced in a study of cytomegalovirus exposure and HLA in healthy donors. A multiplex PCR was run with 60 Vbeta primers and 13 Jbeta primers. Profiling relied on immunoSEQ multiplex PCR, and the TCRdb table lists in-frame clones only, not all of them. The profile covers about 150,000 clones, with around two thirds appearing a single time and around 1.9% taken by the ten largest. The source material was PBMCs. The receptors shown here come from an older woman in good health and CMV-seropositive.

The chain's CDR3 is CAWAQGAGPYEQYF. In nucleotides, the CDR3 is TGTGCCTGGGCCCAGGGGGCGGGACCCTACGAGCAGTACTTC. J is TRBJ2-7 and V is TRBV30; TRBD1 agrees at 8 bases. Trimming cost V 5 bases and J 2 bases; bases outside gene matches: 8. This CDR3 is 14 amino acids long. Germline V gene sequence: CDR1 GTSNPN, CDR2 SVGIG (reference sequence).

The rearrangement uses TRBV5-1 and TRBJ2-1, with a tentative D call TRBD2 (6 bases). The CDR3 covers 15 residues. Trimming removed 0 bases from V and 8 bases from J, with 15 bases in between. Germline lookup yields CDR1 SGHRS and CDR2 YFSETQ. The CDR3 is CASSLGGGGRDEQFF. The CDR3 region has the DNA TGCGCCAGCAGCTTGGGGGGAGGCGGGCGGGATGAGCAGTTCTTC.

This sequence joins TRBV9 and TRBJ2-3; D gene uncertain. Germline loops: CDR1 SGDLS, CDR2 YYNGEE. The CDR3 covers 15 residues. V lost 1 base to trimming and J lost 2 bases, with 11 bases between them. The CDR3 protein is CASSVRWQNTDTQYF. CDR3 coding DNA: TGTGCCAGCAGCGTAAGATGGCAAAACACAGATACGCAGTATTTT.

The chain joins TRBV10-3 to TRBJ1-2, with D perhaps TRBD1 (6 bases). V dropped 0 bases and J dropped 0 bases, with 23 bases sitting between them. Per germline, CDR1 ENHRY and CDR2 SYGVKD. The CDR3 has 20 amino acids. CDR3 in DNA: TGTGCCATCAGTGAGTCGATATTCCCCAGGGGAAACTCCACTAACTATGGCTACACCTTC. Protein sequence: CAISESIFPRGNSTNYGYTF.

This chain links TRBV5-1 with TRBJ2-2, with TRBD1 as a possible D gene (6 bases). CDR3 length equals 16 residues. Germline V gene sequence: CDR1 SGHRS, CDR2 YFSETQ. V was trimmed by 2 bases and J by 0 bases, leaving 11 bases between them. CDR3 region: CASSFLGQSNTGELFF. The CDR3 DNA follows: TGCGCCAGCAGCTTTTTGGGACAATCGAACACCGGGGAGCTGTTTTTT.

The chain combines TRBV6-5 with TRBJ2-2, with 9 bases lining up with TRBD2. V shed 4 bases, J shed 7 bases, and the junction held 7 bases outside the gene matches. Germline V gene sequence: CDR1 MNHEY, CDR2 SVGAGI. This CDR3 is 15 amino acids long. CDR3 in DNA: TGTGCCAGCAGTTGGTCTAGCGGGACGGGCGGGGAGCTGTTTTTT. This codes for CASSWSSGTGGELFF.

This clone showed up just a few times. The genes are TRBV6-1 and TRBJ1-2; tentatively, D is TRBD1 (5 bases). V was shortened by 2 bases and J by 4 bases, with 8 bases between the two germline ends. The CDR3 covers 13 residues. CDR1 is MNHNS, CDR2 SASEGT, per germline. The CDR3 protein is CASSEPGPYGYTF. CDR3 in DNA: TGTGCCAGCAGTGAACCAGGGCCCTATGGCTACACCTTC.

This clone has a single count. The chain couples TRBV6-1 to TRBJ2-2, with D maybe TRBD2 (6 bases). Deletions cut 0 bases from V and 4 bases from J, with 15 bases between. The CDR3 sequence is 17 residues long. Germline lookup yields CDR1 MNHNS and CDR2 SASEGT. CDR3 sequence reads: CASSEALPGGFTGELFF. CDR3 coding DNA: TGTGCCAGCAGTGAAGCGCTTCCAGGAGGGTTCACCGGGGAGCTGTTTTTT.

The sample holds a few counts of this clone. The rearrangement uses TRBV11-2 and TRBJ1-4; D is unresolved. Trimming shortened V by 5 bases and J by 8 bases, and 15 bases separated the two germline ends. This CDR3 contains 14 residues. Germline-derived CDR1 and CDR2 are SGHAT and FQNNGV. The CDR3 region has the DNA TGTGCCAGCAGCCGCCTGGCAGGAGGCGAAAAACTGTTTTTT. The encoded protein is CASSRLAGGEKLFF.

This clone came up once. J is TRBJ2-1 and V is TRBV5-4, with TRBD2 matching over 10 bases. This CDR3 is 16 amino acids long. The J segment lost 4 bases and the V segment lost 4 bases, leaving 8 bases of the junction unmatched. The germline CDR1 and CDR2 sequences are SGHNT and YYREEE (reference sequence). CDR3 loop: CASSPQGTSVYNEQFF. For the CDR3, the DNA is TGTGCCAGCAGCCCCCAAGGGACTAGCGTATACAATGAGCAGTTCTTC. The variable domain in full, with the rest retrieved from reference TRBV5-4 and TRBJ2-1, is ETGVTQSPTHLIKTRGQQVTLRCSSQSGHNTVSWYQQALGQGPQFIFQYYREEENGRGNFPPRFSGLQFPNYSSELNVNALELDDSALYLCASSPQGTSVYNEQFFGPGTRLTVL.

The sample holds a few counts of this clone. This sequence joins TRBV30 and TRBJ1-2; 8 nucleotides align to TRBD1. V trimming: 2 bases; J trimming: 4 bases; junction bases outside the gene matches: 9. The V gene's germline CDR1 is GTSNPN and CDR2 SVGIG (reference sequence). The CDR3 runs to 15 residues. This CDR3 is CAWSLGGQGSYGYTF. The CDR3, as DNA: TGTGCCTGGAGTTTAGGAGGACAGGGCAGCTATGGCTACACCTTC.

This clone showed up just a few times. The chain recombines TRBV11-3 with TRBJ2-7; 7 nucleotides match TRBD2. With V trimmed by 3 bases and J by 5 bases, 4 bases remained unmatched. Germline loops: CDR1 SGHNT, CDR2 YENEEA. CDR3 length equals 13 residues. CDR3 in amino acids: CASSFGRENEQYF. The CDR3 DNA sequence: TGTGCCAGCAGCTTCGGGCGGGAGAACGAGCAGTACTTC.

CDR3 sequence: CASSYSNRQGQPQHF. CDR3 nucleotides: TGTGCCAGCAGTTACTCTAACAGGCAGGGTCAGCCCCAGCATTTT. The V call is TRBV6-5, the J call TRBJ1-5; D is perhaps TRBD1 (5 bases). The CDR3 length is 15 residues. Germline V gene data show CDR1 as MNHEY and CDR2 as SVGAGI. Trimming shortened V by 0 bases and J by 6 bases, and 12 bases separated the two germline ends.

Only a few counts were recorded for this clone. The chain joins TRBV5-1 to TRBJ1-1, with D tentatively TRBD1 (6 bases). The CDR3 spans 14 residues. Germline V gene lookup returns CDR1 SGHRS and CDR2 YFSETQ. V was trimmed by 0 bases and J by 6 bases, leaving 12 bases between them. CDR3 sequence: CASSLEGGRAEAFF. In DNA form, the CDR3 reads TGCGCCAGCAGCTTGGAGGGGGGGCGGGCTGAAGCTTTCTTT.

The chain recombines TRBV4-1 with TRBJ2-7, with 7 bases aligning to TRBD2. J gave up 4 bases and V 7 bases, and 10 bases lay outside the gene matches. The CDR3 is 14 residues long. The germline gives CDR1 MGHRA, CDR2 YSYEKL. The CDR3 DNA follows: TGCGCCAGCATCCGGGAGGACCTGCGGTACGAGCAGTACTTC. This encodes CASIREDLRYEQYF.

V usage is TRBV7-3 and J usage is TRBJ2-1; 8 nucleotides line up with TRBD1. The V gene's germline CDR1 is SGHTA and CDR2 FQGTGA. With 4 bases clipped from V and 8 bases from J, the junction kept 10 bases outside the gene matches. There are 15 residues in the CDR3. CDR3 residues: CASSSSGGPLHEQFF. DNA for the CDR3: TGTGCCAGCAGCTCATCAGGGGGCCCTTTGCATGAGCAGTTCTTC. Together with reference TRBV7-3 and TRBJ2-1, the CDR3 gives the full variable domain: GAGVSQTPSNKVTEKGKYVELRCDPISGHTALYWYRQSLGQGPEFLIYFQGTGAADDSGLPNDRFFAVRPEGSVSTLKIQRTERGDSAVYLCASSSSGGPLHEQFFGPGTRLTVL.

CDR3 in DNA: TGCGCCAGCAGCTTGGCCGGGACTAGTGGAAATGAGCAGTTCTTC. Protein: CASSLAGTSGNEQFF. The chain couples TRBV5-1 to TRBJ2-1; 8 nucleotides line up with TRBD2. This CDR3 region has 15 residues. Trimming removed 0 bases from V and 7 bases from J; junction bases left unmatched: 6. Looked up from germline, CDR1 is SGHRS and CDR2 is YFSETQ. Full variable domain (rest looked up from reference TRBV5-1 and TRBJ2-1): KAGVTQTPRYLIKTRGQQVTLSCSPISGHRSVSWYQQTPGQGLQFLFEYFSETQRNKGNFPGRFSGRQFSNSRSEMNVSTLELGDSALYLCASSLAGTSGNEQFFGPGTRLTVL.

The gene calls are TRBV29-1 and TRBJ1-1; D gene unclear. Germline lookup yields CDR1 SQVTM and CDR2 ANQGSEA. The CDR3 sequence is 11 residues long. The V end lost 7 bases, the J end lost 1 base, and 7 bases lay between the germline ends. The CDR3 DNA reads TGCAGCGGAACTTCGAACACTGAAGCTTTCTTT. Its translation is CSGTSNTEAFF. Drawing the rest from reference TRBV29-1 and TRBJ1-1, the complete variable domain is SAVISQKPSRDICQRGTSLTIQCQVDSQVTMMFWYRQQPGQSLTLIATANQGSEATYESGFVIDKFPISRPNLTFSTLTVSNMSPEDSSIYLCSGTSNTEAFFGQGTRLTVV.

The J gene is TRBJ2-1, the V gene TRBV11-2; D gene uncertain. The CDR3 extends over 15 amino acids. Trimming stripped 2 bases from V and 0 bases from J, with 8 bases between. Germline V gives CDR1 SGHAT, CDR2 FQNNGV. CDR3 sequence: CASSLSGGSYNEQFF. CDR3 in DNA: TGTGCCAGCAGCTTATCCGGCGGCTCCTACAATGAGCAGTTCTTC. Using reference TRBV11-2 and TRBJ2-1 for the parts outside the CDR3, the full variable domain is EAGVAQSPRYKIIEKRQSVAFWCNPISGHATLYWYQQILGQGPKLLIQFQNNGVVDDSQLPKDRFSAERLKGVDSTLKIQPAKLEDSAVYLCASSLSGGSYNEQFFGPGTRLTVL.

This clone came up a few times. This chain joins TRBV7-3 and TRBJ2-3, with 8 bases lining up with TRBD2. Losses at the gene ends were 5 bases for V and 0 bases for J; bases not matched to a gene: 10. The CDR3 has 17 residues. Germline lookup yields CDR1 SGHTA and CDR2 FQGTGA. The CDR3 protein is CASSPQLTSVSTDTQYF. In DNA form, the CDR3 reads TGTGCCAGCAGCCCGCAACTGACTAGCGTGAGCACAGATACGCAGTATTTT.

The chain is built from TRBV7-9 and TRBJ1-2, with D hard to call. Germline CDR1 is SEHNR and CDR2 is FQNEAQ (reference sequence). V gave up 1 base and J gave up 5 bases, with 5 bases separating them. This CDR3 region has 12 residues. Here the CDR3 DNA reads TGTGCCAGCAGCTTAGGAGAGTATGGCTACACCTTC. Protein sequence: CASSLGEYGYTF.

The table lists this clone with a few counts. CDR3 loop: CSVPDRGSNYGYTF. Here the CDR3 DNA reads TGCAGCGTACCGGACAGGGGCTCTAACTATGGCTACACCTTC. The V gene is TRBV29-1, the J gene TRBJ1-2; 9 bases match TRBD1. Germline-derived CDR1 and CDR2 are SQVTM and ANQGSEA. Losses at the gene ends were 6 bases for V and 0 bases for J; bases not matched to a gene: 5. The CDR3 totals 14 residues.